The 27 T cell receptor beta chains below all came from one sample that was sequenced in a study of blood T cell repertoires in COVID-19. Profiling relied on immunoSEQ multiplex PCR, and the TCRdb table lists in-frame clones only, not all of them. The sample lists about 81,000 clones; approximately 90% were seen once. Sequencing used peripheral blood. The receptor source for this set is a man in his 70s with active or convalescent COVID-19.

This rearrangement joins TRBV18 to TRBJ2-2; D possibly corresponds to TRBD1 (5 bases). Germline V CDR1 and CDR2: KGHSH, LQKENI. Trimming left V 3 bases short and J 8 bases short, with 13 bases between. This CDR3 contains 14 residues. CDR3 in amino acids: CASSPETGLGELFF. CDR3 in DNA: TGTGCCAGCTCACCCGAAACAGGCCTTGGGGAGCTGTTTTTT.

The chain recombines TRBV28 with TRBJ1-1, with 7 bases that match TRBD1. V lost 3 bases and J lost 11; bases outside the gene matches: 12. The germline V gene encodes CDR1 MDHEN and CDR2 SYDVKM. There are 14 residues in the CDR3. The chain's CDR3 is CASSLGQSAVPAFF. DNA of the CDR3: TGTGCCAGCAGTTTGGGACAGTCGGCGGTCCCGGCTTTCTTT.

This clone was counted a single time. The chain recombines TRBV6-5 with TRBJ1-2; D unresolved. CDR3 size: 13 residues. In germline, CDR1 is MNHEY, CDR2 SVGAGI. The V gene lost 6 bases and the J gene lost 4 bases, with 12 bases spanning the gap. The CDR3 DNA is TGTGCCAGCAGGCGTTCGAATGGCTATGGCTACACCTTC. Its translation: CASRRSNGYGYTF.

The CDR3 bases are TGTGCCAGCAGCACGGGGACAGGATCAAAAGGCACAGATACGCAGTATTTT. Its protein is CASSTGTGSKGTDTQYF. V gene TRBV5-4 combines with J gene TRBJ2-3, with TRBD1 matching over 8 bases. There are 17 residues in the CDR3. CDR1 is SGHNT, CDR2 YYREEE, per germline (reference sequence). After removal of 4 bases from V and 1 base from J, the junction contained 11 bases not matched to a gene.

This clone was recorded once. This rearrangement joins TRBV19 to TRBJ1-3; possible D gene TRBD1, 6 bases. Between the trimmed V and J ends, which lost 5 bases and 7 bases, there was a span of 21 bases. This CDR3 comprises 16 residues. CDR1 is LNHDA, CDR2 SQIVND, per germline (reference sequence). CDR3 sequence (DNA): TGTGCCAGTAGTGCCTCATCGGGGGGCTCCGGGAACACCATATATTTT. It translates to CASSASSGGSGNTIYF.

The chain couples TRBV3-1 (or the pseudogene TRBV3-2) to TRBJ2-1; TRBD2 matches 10 bases. CDR1 and CDR2 (germline): LGHDT, YNNKEL (reference sequence). V lost 4 bases, J lost 8 bases, and 11 bases stayed unmatched. The CDR3 spans 16 residues. The CDR3 region has the DNA TGTGCCAGCAGCCCGGCCAGCGGGGGGGCCTGGGATGAGCAGTTCTTC. Translation: CASSPASGGAWDEQFF.

This clone has a single count. The chain uses TRBV27 and TRBJ2-7; 7 nucleotides align to TRBD2. CDR3 size: 17 residues. V gave up 6 bases and J gave up 1 base; unmatched junction bases: 15. The germline CDR1 and CDR2 sequences are MNHEY and SMNVEV (reference sequence). The chain's CDR3 is CASSSGGWAALSYEQYF. In nucleotides, the CDR3 is TGTGCCAGCAGCTCGGGGGGATGGGCGGCCCTATCCTACGAGCAGTACTTC.

V usage is TRBV24-1 and J usage is TRBJ1-2; 7 nucleotides match TRBD1. The CDR3 is 15 residues long. Germline-derived CDR1 and CDR2 are KGHDR and SFDVKD. V gave up 3 bases and J gave up 5 bases; unmatched junction bases: 8. The CDR3 region is CATSDQRQGSYGYTF. DNA of the CDR3: TGTGCCACCAGTGATCAAAGACAGGGATCGTATGGCTACACCTTC.

The chain has TRBV18 and TRBJ1-1; TRBD1 matches 7 bases. V shed 1 base, J shed 6 bases, and the junction held 8 bases outside the gene matches. CDR3 length: 15 amino acids. Germline CDR1 KGHSH, CDR2 LQKENI. In nucleotides, the CDR3 is TGTGCCAGCTCACCACAACATGGACAGGTCTCTGAAGCTTTCTTT. The encoded protein is CASSPQHGQVSEAFF.

CDR3 loop: CASYLPGGEHYGYTF. Written as DNA, the CDR3 is TGTGCCAGCTATCTACCGGGAGGGGAACACTATGGCTACACCTTC. The chain employs TRBV13 and TRBJ1-2, with D maybe TRBD1 (5 bases). V was trimmed by 8 bases and J by 3 bases, leaving 19 bases between them. CDR1 and CDR2 from the germline V gene are PRHDT and FYEKMQ (reference sequence). The CDR3 extends over 15 amino acids.

This clone turned up a few times. This rearrangement joins TRBV7-2 to TRBJ2-1, with 7 positions matching TRBD2. In germline, CDR1 is SGHTA, CDR2 FQGNSA. The CDR3 covers 15 residues. The junction had 12 bases not matched to a gene; V was cut back by 5 bases and J by 8 bases. The CDR3 is CASSPGVGEGYEQFF. CDR3 DNA: TGTGCCAGCAGCCCGGGCGTGGGGGAGGGGTATGAGCAGTTCTTC. The whole variable domain, filled in from reference TRBV7-2 and TRBJ2-1, reads GAGVSQSPSNKVTEKGKDVELRCDPISGHTALYWYRQSLGQGLEFLIYFQGNSAPDKSGLPSDRFSAERTGGSVSTLTIQRTQQEDSAVYLCASSPGVGEGYEQFFGPGTRLTVL.

This chain connects TRBV18 to TRBJ1-4, with D tentatively TRBD1 (5 bases). Trimming took off 3 bases at V and 11 bases at J, with 25 bases between the two ends. The CDR3 totals 17 residues. CDR1 KGHSH and CDR2 LQKENI come from the germline V gene. The DNA for the CDR3 is TGTGCCAGCTCACCCGACCAGGGAGGACGGCCGATGGGGAAACTGTTTTTT. This translates into CASSPDQGGRPMGKLFF.

This chain uses TRBV19 with TRBJ1-1, with TRBD1 matching 7 bases. The CDR3 is 16 residues long. The germline V gene has CDR1 LNHDA and CDR2 SQIVND (reference sequence). J gave up 0 bases and V 4 bases, and 8 bases lay outside the gene matches. The DNA of the CDR3 is TGTGCCAGTAGTACGGGTTCGGGACAGATGAACACTGAAGCTTTCTTT. It is translated as CASSTGSGQMNTEAFF.

The chain is built from TRBV4-3 and TRBJ1-6, with D maybe TRBD1 (6 bases). Trimming took 0 bases from V and 7 from J, leaving 7 bases between them. The CDR3 extends over 14 amino acids. Germline V gives CDR1 LGHNA, CDR2 YSLEER. Here the CDR3 reads CASSQEQGNSPLHF. CDR3 nucleotides: TGCGCCAGCAGCCAAGAACAGGGAAATTCACCCCTCCACTTT.

V gene TRBV2 combines with J gene TRBJ1-2; TRBD1 might be the D (6 bases). Germline V gene sequence: CDR1 SNHLY, CDR2 FYNNEI. There are 14 residues in the CDR3. V lost 3 bases to trimming and J lost 5 bases, with 13 bases between them. Here the CDR3 reads CASSDRTTGYGYTF. The CDR3 DNA follows: TGTGCCAGCAGTGATCGGACCACAGGGTATGGCTACACCTTC. The full variable domain, its missing parts supplied by reference TRBV2 and TRBJ1-2, is EPEVTQTPSHQVTQMGQEVILRCVPISNHLYFYWYRQILGQKVEFLVSFYNNEISEKSEIFDDQFSVERPDGSNFTLKIRSTKLEDSAMYFCASSDRTTGYGYTFGSGTRLTVV.

The V call is TRBV7-9, the J call TRBJ2-3; no clear D. Germline loops: CDR1 SEHNR, CDR2 FQNEAQ (reference sequence). V lost 2 bases, J lost 3 bases, and 9 bases lay in between. The CDR3 runs 14 residues. CDR3: CASSLRGGTDTQYF. CDR3 sequence (DNA): TGTGCCAGCAGCTTACGAGGCGGAACAGATACGCAGTATTTT.

Worth noting for this clone: At the DNA level, this CDR3 is encoded by other sequences in the same sample as well. V usage is TRBV5-1 and J usage is TRBJ1-5; 7 nucleotides line up with TRBD1. The V gene end was trimmed by 4 bases and the J gene end by 2 bases; junction bases not matched to a gene: 6. This CDR3 is built from 15 residues. CDR1 is SGHRS and CDR2 is YFSETQ in the germline V gene. This CDR3 is CASSPTGVGNQPQHF. CDR3 DNA: TGCGCCAGCAGCCCCACAGGGGTTGGCAATCAGCCCCAGCATTTT.

V is TRBV27 and J is TRBJ1-6; 11 nucleotides agree with TRBD1. The CDR3 extends over 16 amino acids. Germline V CDR1 and CDR2: MNHEY, SMNVEV (reference sequence). J gave up 9 bases and V 8 bases, and 12 bases lay outside the gene matches. This CDR3 reads CASHSRTGGVGSPLHF. In DNA form, the CDR3 reads TGTGCCAGCCACAGCCGGACAGGGGGCGTTGGTTCACCCCTCCACTTT.

The V call is TRBV7-9, the J call TRBJ2-5; TRBD2 aligns across 10 bases. Losses at the gene ends were 4 bases for V and 5 bases for J; bases not matched to a gene: 13. Per the germline V gene, CDR1 is SEHNR and CDR2 is FQNEAQ (reference sequence). There are 17 residues in the CDR3. The CDR3 loop is CASSYPPGLAGVETQYF. In DNA form, the CDR3 reads TGTGCCAGCAGCTACCCCCCCGGGCTAGCGGGGGTTGAGACCCAGTACTTC.

This sequence joins TRBV6-5 and TRBJ1-6; D remains unclear. Looked up from germline, CDR1 is MNHEY and CDR2 is SVGAGI. With 6 bases removed from V and 6 bases from J, the gap between germline ends came to 12 bases. This CDR3 spans 14 amino acids. The CDR3 DNA is TGTGCCAGCAGCCGAGGAGACGTTAATTCACCCCTCCACTTT. This sequence encodes CASSRGDVNSPLHF.

The chain recombines TRBV9 with TRBJ1-2; D gene unclear. Trimming shortened V by 0 bases and J by 6 bases, and 9 bases separated the two germline ends. CDR3 length equals 13 residues. Looked up from germline, CDR1 is SGDLS and CDR2 is YYNGEE. The CDR3 loop reads CASSVDSVDGYTF. The DNA for the CDR3 is TGTGCCAGCAGCGTAGACAGTGTTGATGGCTACACCTTC.

This chain uses TRBV5-1 with TRBJ2-7, with 7 bases identical to TRBD1. Trimming removed 4 bases from V and 4 bases from J; junction bases left unmatched: 11. The CDR3 contains 15 residues. The V gene's germline CDR1 is SGHRS and CDR2 YFSETQ. CDR3 sequence (DNA): TGCGCCAGCAGCCTGCGGGCTATGGACAGGTACGAGCAGTACTTC. The encoded protein is CASSLRAMDRYEQYF.

The chain recombines TRBV2 with TRBJ1-2, with 9 nucleotides matching TRBD1. In germline, CDR1 is SNHLY, CDR2 FYNNEI. Unmatched junction bases numbered 14, after V lost 6 bases and J lost 6 bases. The CDR3 sequence is 16 residues long. The CDR3 DNA sequence: TGTGCCAGCAGCGCCCGGGACAGGGCCGGCAGGGATGGCTACACCTTC. It translates to CASSARDRAGRDGYTF.

CDR3 residues: CASSLLAGGYGELFF. The CDR3 coding sequence is TGTGCCAGCAGTTTACTAGCGGGGGGGTACGGGGAGCTGTTTTTT. This chain uses TRBV6-5 with TRBJ2-2; 13 positions agree with TRBD2. J was trimmed by 7 bases and V by 4 bases; bases with no gene match: 3. Germline V gene data show CDR1 as MNHEY and CDR2 as SVGAGI. This CDR3 is 15 amino acids long.

J is TRBJ1-1 and V is TRBV5-5; D call uncertain. This CDR3 has 13 residues. Germline CDR1 is SGHKS and CDR2 is YYEKEE (reference sequence). Trimming took 4 bases from V and 1 from J, leaving 8 bases between them. This CDR3 is CASSIAPNTEAFF. For the CDR3, the DNA is TGTGCCAGCAGCATAGCACCGAACACTGAAGCTTTCTTT.

A few counts support this clone. The chain recombines TRBV15 with TRBJ1-5; D not certain. Germline V lookup: CDR1 LNHNV, CDR2 YYDKDF (reference sequence). Trimming shortened V by 4 bases and J by 2 bases, and 9 bases separated the two germline ends. This CDR3 is built from 14 residues. The CDR3 loop reads CATSTMLGNQPQHF. The DNA for the CDR3 is TGTGCCACCAGCACAATGCTAGGCAATCAGCCCCAGCATTTT.

J is TRBJ1-2 and V is TRBV10-3, with D unclear. This CDR3 has 16 residues. CDR1 is ENHRY and CDR2 is SYGVKD in the germline V gene. The V end was cut by 4 bases, the J end by 6 bases, with 21 bases between. This CDR3 reads CAISAPGSPIRDGYTF. The CDR3 DNA follows: TGTGCCATCAGTGCCCCAGGATCCCCCATCAGAGATGGCTACACCTTC.